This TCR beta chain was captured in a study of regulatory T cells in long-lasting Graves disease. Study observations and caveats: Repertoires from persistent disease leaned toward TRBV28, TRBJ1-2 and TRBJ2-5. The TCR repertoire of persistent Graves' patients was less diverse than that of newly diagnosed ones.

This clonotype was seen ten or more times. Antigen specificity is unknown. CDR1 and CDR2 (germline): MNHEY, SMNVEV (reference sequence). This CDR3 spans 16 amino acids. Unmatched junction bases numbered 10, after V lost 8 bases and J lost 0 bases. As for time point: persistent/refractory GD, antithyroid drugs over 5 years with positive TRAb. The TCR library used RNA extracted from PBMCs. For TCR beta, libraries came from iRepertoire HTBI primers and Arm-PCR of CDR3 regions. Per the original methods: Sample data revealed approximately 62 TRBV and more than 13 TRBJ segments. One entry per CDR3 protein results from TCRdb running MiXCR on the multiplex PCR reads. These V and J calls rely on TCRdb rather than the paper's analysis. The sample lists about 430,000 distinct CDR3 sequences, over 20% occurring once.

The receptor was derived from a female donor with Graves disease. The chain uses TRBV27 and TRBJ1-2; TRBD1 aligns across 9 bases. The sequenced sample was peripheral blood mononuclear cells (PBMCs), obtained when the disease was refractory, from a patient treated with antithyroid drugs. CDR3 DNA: TGTGCCAGCTCATTACTTGGACAGGGGACTAACTATGGCTACACCTTC. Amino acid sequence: CASSLLGQGTNYGYTF.